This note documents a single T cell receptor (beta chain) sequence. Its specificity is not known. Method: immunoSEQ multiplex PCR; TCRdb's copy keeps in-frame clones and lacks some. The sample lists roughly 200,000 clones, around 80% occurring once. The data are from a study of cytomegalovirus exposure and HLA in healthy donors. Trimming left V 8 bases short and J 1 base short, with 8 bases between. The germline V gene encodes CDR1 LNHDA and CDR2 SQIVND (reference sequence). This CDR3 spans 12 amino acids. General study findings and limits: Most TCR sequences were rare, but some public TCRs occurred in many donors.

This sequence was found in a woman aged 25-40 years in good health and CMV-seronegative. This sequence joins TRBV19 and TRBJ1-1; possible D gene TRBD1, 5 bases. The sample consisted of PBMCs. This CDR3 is CASVTGNTEAFF. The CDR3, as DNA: TGTGCCAGTGTTACAGGGAACACTGAAGCTTTCTTT.